A single sample is the source of the 28 T cell receptor beta chains below, sequenced in a study of blood T cell repertoires in COVID-19 (dated by TCRdb to the early 2020s). The library was built by means of the immunoSEQ multiplex PCR assay. The immuneACCESS repertoire file appears here via TCRdb, limited to in-frame rearrangements. These files lack a portion of the clones; in checked studies, under half of the deficit traces to unresolved V genes, and the cause of the others is not known. This sample holds around 160,000 clones; 81% were observed only once. About a tenth of the sample belongs to the ten largest clones. Source material: peripheral blood. Source of these receptors: a human donor in a cohort sampled during active COVID-19.

V and J are TRBV6-5 and TRBJ1-1, with 8 positions matching TRBD1. This CDR3 comprises 15 residues. The ends lost 2 bases at V and 4 bases at J; junction bases unmatched: 6. CDR1 is MNHEY, CDR2 SVGAGI, per germline. CDR3 nucleotide sequence: TGTGCCAGCAGTTACCGGGGGGACAGGCCCACTGAAGCTTTCTTT. Translation: CASSYRGDRPTEAFF.

This chain joins TRBV5-1 and TRBJ2-7; 9 bases agree with TRBD1. This CDR3 comprises 15 residues. Trimming cost V 4 bases and J 3 bases; bases outside gene matches: 8. Germline CDR1 reads SGHRS; CDR2 reads YFSETQ. CDR3 region: CASSQGGTGNYEQYF. CDR3 nucleotide sequence: TGCGCCAGCAGCCAAGGAGGGACAGGGAACTACGAGCAGTACTTC.

The chain uses TRBV30 and TRBJ2-2, with a weak D call TRBD1 (6 bases). There are 15 residues in the CDR3. The germline V and J ends were trimmed by 5 bases and 0 bases, with 13 bases remaining between them. Germline CDR1 and CDR2: GTSNPN and SVGIG (reference sequence). CDR3 nucleotides: TGTGCCTGGGACCTCAGGGGAGCGAACACCGGGGAGCTGTTTTTT. It codes for CAWDLRGANTGELFF.

CDR3 nucleotides: TGTGCCAGCAGTTACTCCGGGCGGGGTGAAAAACTGTTTTTT. Translation gives CASSYSGRGEKLFF. The chain has TRBV6-5 and TRBJ1-4, with no clear D. The V and J ends lost 0 bases and 7 bases respectively, with 9 bases between them. Germline CDR1 is MNHEY and CDR2 is SVGAGI. The CDR3 covers 14 residues.

The CDR3, as DNA: TGTGCCAGCAGCCCTGGGCAGGGGTCGGATACGCAGTATTTT. It codes for CASSPGQGSDTQYF. The V gene is TRBV7-3, the J gene TRBJ2-3, with D possibly TRBD1 on 6 matching bases. The ends were cut back, 5 bases at V and 6 bases at J, with 15 bases in the middle. CDR3 length: 14 amino acids. CDR1 is SGHTA, CDR2 FQGTGA, per germline.

The chain is built from TRBV4-3 and TRBJ2-7; 7 nucleotides agree with TRBD2. V lost 0 bases and J lost 3; bases outside the gene matches: 5. CDR1 and CDR2 from the germline V gene are LGHNA and YSLEER. CDR3 length equals 15 residues. The CDR3 nucleotides read TGCGCCAGCAGCCAAGACGGGGGGAGGCGCTACGAGCAGTACTTC. Translating gives CASSQDGGRRYEQYF.

The chain combines TRBV19 with TRBJ2-5, with 7 bases fitting TRBD1. Germline CDR1 reads LNHDA; CDR2 reads SQIVND (reference sequence). V shed 5 bases and J 5 bases; nucleotides not matched to a gene: 11. The CDR3 spans 15 residues. The CDR3 nucleotides are TGTGCCAGTAGTTCCACCGGGACAGTCGCGGAGACCCAGTACTTC. Protein: CASSSTGTVAETQYF.

This chain uses TRBV10-3 with TRBJ2-5; 9 bases map to TRBD1. The CDR3 sequence is 15 residues long. Germline CDR1 ENHRY, CDR2 SYGVKD. Losses at the gene ends were 0 bases for V and 7 bases for J; bases not matched to a gene: 6. The CDR3 is CAISESSGQGTTQYF. Here the CDR3 DNA reads TGTGCCATCAGTGAGTCGAGTGGACAGGGGACGACCCAGTACTTC.

The V and J genes are TRBV25-1 and TRBJ1-5; 8 bases are a match to TRBD1. This CDR3 region has 14 residues. Germline trimming cut 6 bases from V and 4 bases from J; bases unmatched to any gene: 5. CDR1 and CDR2 from the germline V gene are MGHDK and SYGVNS. This chain's CDR3 is CASSPGGGNQPQHF. CDR3 sequence (DNA): TGTGCCAGCAGCCCAGGGGGCGGGAATCAGCCCCAGCATTTT.

The gene calls are TRBV10-2 and TRBJ2-3; TRBD2 aligns across 8 bases. The ends lost 0 bases at V and 10 bases at J; junction bases unmatched: 9. CDR3 length: 15 amino acids. Per germline, CDR1 WSHSY and CDR2 SAAADI. In DNA form, the CDR3 reads TGCGCCAGCAGTGAGTCGAGACTAGCGTGGGATCCGCAGTATTTT. It is translated as CASSESRLAWDPQYF.

Ten or more counts support this clone. The J gene is TRBJ2-1, the V gene TRBV13, with TRBD2 matching 14 bases. Losses at the gene ends were 4 bases for V and 5 bases for J; bases not matched to a gene: 7. CDR1 and CDR2 from the germline V gene are PRHDT and FYEKMQ (reference sequence). The CDR3 spans 17 residues. This chain's CDR3 is CASSSTGTSGGHNEQFF. The CDR3 DNA sequence: TGTGCCAGCAGCTCAACCGGGACTAGCGGGGGCCACAATGAGCAGTTCTTC.

This chain links TRBV7-8 with TRBJ2-7, with 8 positions matching TRBD1. Germline loops: CDR1 SGHVS, CDR2 FQNEAQ. The trim removed 5 bases at V and 6 bases at J, leaving 15 bases unmatched. This CDR3 region has 16 residues. CDR3 sequence: CASSPIWTGLVAEQYF. CDR3 sequence (DNA): TGTGCCAGCAGCCCTATATGGACAGGGCTAGTAGCCGAGCAGTACTTC.

This clone has just one count. V gene TRBV7-8 combines with J gene TRBJ1-4; tentatively, D is TRBD1 (6 bases). The V gene's germline CDR1 is SGHVS and CDR2 FQNEAQ. The CDR3 length is 15 residues. V lost 5 bases and J 0 bases, leaving 10 bases between the germline ends. The CDR3: CASSPRTATNEKLFF. Written as DNA, the CDR3 is TGTGCCAGCAGCCCAAGGACAGCAACTAATGAAAAACTGTTTTTT.

The V and J genes are TRBV19 and TRBJ1-1; D remains unclear. V was clipped by 1 base and J by 7 bases, with 7 bases between them. Germline CDR1 reads LNHDA; CDR2 reads SQIVND (reference sequence). There are 12 residues in the CDR3. CDR3 DNA sequence: TGTGCCAGTAGTATAGGAGGCGTTGAAGCTTTCTTT. Its protein is CASSIGGVEAFF.

This chain's CDR3 is CASSVGGQSAAGELFF. The CDR3 DNA follows: TGTGCCAGCAGCGTAGGAGGACAGTCCGCAGCCGGGGAGCTGTTTTTT. The rearrangement joins TRBV9 to TRBJ2-2; TRBD1 is a possible D gene (6 bases). The CDR3 totals 16 residues. Trimming took off 0 bases at V and 6 bases at J, with 15 bases between the two ends. CDR1 SGDLS and CDR2 YYNGEE come from the germline V gene.

This chain uses TRBV19 with TRBJ2-5; D is unresolved. Trimming took 3 bases from V and 2 from J, leaving 19 bases between them. Germline V gene sequence: CDR1 LNHDA, CDR2 SQIVND (reference sequence). The CDR3 totals 17 residues. CDR3 nucleotide sequence: TGTGCCAGTAGTATTCGGCCCATAGGAGAAAGGCAAGAGACCCAGTACTTC. Its translation is CASSIRPIGERQETQYF.

In DNA form, the CDR3 reads TGTGCCAGCTCAGCAATGTACAGGGTGGACACTGAAGCTTTCTTT. Translating gives CASSAMYRVDTEAFF. This rearrangement joins TRBV18 to TRBJ1-1; D is possibly TRBD1 (6 bases). Deletions cut 5 bases from V and 3 bases from J, with 16 bases between. CDR3 length equals 15 residues. CDR1 is KGHSH and CDR2 is LQKENI in the germline V gene.

The rearrangement uses TRBV6-2 or TRBV6-3 and TRBJ2-2; tentative D call: TRBD2 (6 bases). The V gene's germline CDR1 is MNHEY and CDR2 SVGEGT. This CDR3 comprises 16 residues. V was pared by 4 bases and J by 3 bases, with 15 bases between. The CDR3 bases are TGTGCCAGCAGTTCCCCCCGGGAGAGGTACACCGGGGAGCTGTTTTTT. Its translation: CASSSPRERYTGELFF.

This clone is a singleton in its sample. V and J are TRBV18 and TRBJ2-7; TRBD2 matches at 9 bases. The CDR3 runs 15 residues. The germline V gene encodes CDR1 KGHSH and CDR2 LQKENI. V lost 2 bases to trimming and J lost 9 bases; unmatched junction nucleotides: 11. This CDR3 reads CASSPEREANERQYF. The CDR3 DNA sequence: TGTGCCAGCTCACCAGAGCGGGAGGCGAATGAGAGGCAGTACTTC.

The gene calls are TRBV24-1 and TRBJ2-1; maybe TRBD2 (6 bases). Trimming took off 3 bases at V and 6 bases at J, with 14 bases between the two ends. Germline CDR1 KGHDR, CDR2 SFDVKD. The CDR3 spans 15 residues. The CDR3 region has the DNA TGTGCCACCAGTGATAACTCCCCCGGGGGCAATGAGCAGTTCTTC. Amino acid sequence: CATSDNSPGGNEQFF.

V and J are TRBV11-2 and TRBJ2-1, with 7 bases fitting TRBD1. The V segment lost 1 base and the J segment 3 bases; nucleotides outside the gene matches: 9. Per germline, CDR1 SGHAT and CDR2 FQNNGV. The CDR3 is 17 residues long. The CDR3 DNA reads TGTGCCAGCAGCTTAGCTGGGTCCGGGACAGTCTACAATGAGCAGTTCTTC. It encodes CASSLAGSGTVYNEQFF.

V usage is TRBV27 and J usage is TRBJ2-1; 10 bases fit TRBD2. V was pared by 0 bases and J by 2 bases, with 10 bases of the junction left unmatched. The CDR3 length is 19 residues. The germline V gene has CDR1 MNHEY and CDR2 SMNVEV (reference sequence). CDR3 sequence (DNA): TGTGCCAGCAGTTTATCCTCACTTTTAGCGGGAGGACCCTACAATGAGCAGTTCTTC. This translates into CASSLSSLLAGGPYNEQFF.

The rearrangement uses TRBV3-1 (or the pseudogene TRBV3-2) and TRBJ1-1; 9 bases agree with TRBD1. With 3 bases clipped from V and 0 bases from J, the junction kept 8 bases outside the gene matches. The germline gives CDR1 LGHDT, CDR2 YNNKEL (reference sequence). The length of the CDR3 is 17 residues. CDR3 DNA: TGTGCCAGCAGCCAGTTAGGACAGGGGAACATGAACACTGAAGCTTTCTTT. Translation gives CASSQLGQGNMNTEAFF.

The CDR3 sequence: CASRAGSSYNEQFF. CDR3 coding DNA: TGTGCCAGCAGGGCTGGGAGCTCCTACAATGAGCAGTTCTTC. The V and J genes are TRBV6-5 and TRBJ2-1, with a weak D call TRBD2 (5 bases). This CDR3 region has 14 residues. Trimming shortened V by 6 bases and J by 0 bases, and 9 bases separated the two germline ends. The germline CDR1 and CDR2 sequences are MNHEY and SVGAGI.

V gene TRBV5-1 combines with J gene TRBJ1-6; 9 bases map to TRBD1. With 4 bases clipped from V and 7 bases from J, the junction kept 3 bases outside the gene matches. The CDR3 loop spans 14 amino acids. Germline V gene data show CDR1 as SGHRS and CDR2 as YFSETQ. CDR3 bases: TGCGCCAGCAGCCTGGACAGGGGAAATTCACCCCTCCACTTT. Translating it yields CASSLDRGNSPLHF.

This clone was seen more than once but under ten times. The J gene is TRBJ2-7, the V gene TRBV18; 9 nucleotides align to TRBD1. Germline CDR1 and CDR2: KGHSH and LQKENI. J gave up 5 bases and V 6 bases, and 8 bases lay outside the gene matches. This CDR3 contains 14 residues. This CDR3 is CASSPGQGQHEQYF. Here the CDR3 DNA reads TGTGCCAGCTCCCCGGGACAGGGACAGCACGAGCAGTACTTC.

This clone was seen a handful of times. The chain combines TRBV6-2 or TRBV6-3 with TRBJ2-3; TRBD1 is a possible D gene (6 bases). Per germline, CDR1 MNHEY and CDR2 SVGEGT. This CDR3 is built from 16 residues. Trimming took 2 bases from V and 0 from J, leaving 12 bases between them. In DNA, the CDR3 is TGTGCCAGCAGTTACCGATCGGGACATAGCACAGATACGCAGTATTTT. Protein: CASSYRSGHSTDTQYF.

The CDR3 nucleotides read TGTGCCAGTAAAACGGGACAGGGGACGGTCGGGGAGCTGTTTTTT. Residues: CASKTGQGTVGELFF. The chain couples TRBV19 to TRBJ2-2; 10 bases fit TRBD1. Trimming at V came to 7 bases and at J to 7 bases, leaving 9 bases not matched to a gene. This CDR3 has 15 residues. In germline, CDR1 is LNHDA, CDR2 SQIVND (reference sequence).